These T cell receptor beta chains were read from a single sample in a study of cytomegalovirus exposure and HLA in healthy donors. TCRdb's table, derived via immunoSEQ multiplex PCR, lists solely in-frame clones and lacks some. The data contain over 150,000 clones, 80% of them singletons. Sequenced input: PBMCs. These TCRs come from a boy aged 5-17 years in good health and CMV-seronegative. CDR3s include the opening cysteine and the closing phenylalanine or tryptophan. The D gene is left open where the match is weak. For some rows the clone size is stated as once, few or many, or as a class when expanded; others skip it.

J: TRBJ2-7; V: TRBV6-5; D: -; size: -; CDR3: CASSGAEYEQYF; DNA: TGTGCCAGCAGTGGAGCGGAGTACGAGCAGTACTTC
J: TRBJ1-3; V: TRBV30; D: -; size: -; CDR3: CAWSLWAGRSGNTIYF; DNA: TGTGCCTGGAGTCTCTGGGCAGGTCGCTCTGGAAACACCATATATTTT
J: TRBJ2-1; V: TRBV13; D: TRBD2; size: -; CDR3: CASSLARWTSGSSYNEQFF; DNA: TGTGCCAGCAGCTTAGCGAGATGGACTAGCGGTAGCTCCTACAATGAGCAGTTCTTC
J: TRBJ1-1; V: TRBV6-1; D: -; size: -; CDR3: CASMLVSNTEAFF; DNA: TGTGCCAGCATGCTAGTATCGAACACTGAAGCTTTCTTT
J: TRBJ1-4; V: TRBV4-2; D: TRBD1; size: -; CDR3: CASSQEGQGISNEKLFF; DNA: TGTGCCAGCAGCCAAGAAGGACAGGGCATTTCTAATGAAAAACTGTTTTTT
J: TRBJ2-6; V: TRBV6-4; D: TRBD2; size: once; CDR3: CASSDPGVSGVTSGANVLTF; DNA: TGTGCCAGCAGTGACCCGGGAGTTAGCGGGGTTACCTCTGGGGCCAACGTCCTGACTTTC
J: TRBJ2-1; V: TRBV4-1; D: TRBD1; size: -; CDR3: CASSEGAGGLVLARDEQFF; DNA: TGCGCCAGCAGCGAAGGGGCAGGGGGTCTGGTCTTAGCGCGGGATGAGCAGTTCTTC
J: TRBJ2-1; V: TRBV6-1; D: TRBD1; size: -; CDR3: CASSELGTGGSEQFF; DNA: TGTGCCAGCAGTGAACTTGGGACAGGGGGATCTGAGCAGTTCTTC
J: TRBJ1-1; V: TRBV10-2; D: -; size: -; CDR3: CASSESLSSGWSTEAFF; DNA: TGCGCCAGCAGTGAGTCATTGTCATCGGGATGGAGCACTGAAGCTTTCTTT
J: TRBJ1-2; V: TRBV9; D: -; size: -; CDR3: CASSVARGLGYTF; DNA: TGTGCCAGCAGCGTAGCTCGGGGGTTGGGCTACACCTTC
J: TRBJ2-1; V: TRBV7-9; D: TRBD1; size: -; CDR3: CASSLGTVAGLDEQFF; DNA: TGTGCCAGCAGCCTTGGGACAGTCGCCGGCTTGGATGAGCAGTTCTTC
J: TRBJ2-2; V: TRBV9; D: TRBD2; size: few; CDR3: CASSVGGTSHTGELFF; DNA: TGTGCCAGCAGCGTAGGGGGGACTAGCCACACCGGGGAGCTGTTTTTT
J: TRBJ1-1; V: TRBV5-8; D: -; size: few; CDR3: CASSRSEQGSFGAFF; DNA: TGTGCCAGCAGCCGCTCAGAACAGGGAAGCTTCGGAGCTTTCTTT
J: TRBJ1-6; V: TRBV6-5; D: -; size: once; CDR3: CASRAGVGLRSPLHF; DNA: TGTGCCAGCAGGGCAGGGGTAGGCTTGCGGTCACCCCTCCACTTT
J: TRBJ2-3; V: TRBV30; D: TRBD2; size: -; CDR3: CAWTGGRASTDTQYF; DNA: TGTGCCTGGACGGGCGGGAGGGCGAGCACAGATACGCAGTATTTT
J: TRBJ2-3; V: TRBV2; D: TRBD2; size: -; CDR3: CASRPTSGGAGTQYF; DNA: TGTGCCAGCAGACCTACTAGCGGGGGGGCGGGTACGCAGTATTTT
J: TRBJ1-6; V: TRBV4-2; D: TRBD1; size: -; CDR3: CASSQDPGGYNSPLHF; DNA: TGTGCCAGCAGCCAAGACCCAGGGGGGTATAATTCACCCCTCCACTTT
J: TRBJ2-5; V: TRBV4-1; D: TRBD1; size: -; CDR3: CASSQVGQGRRETQYF; DNA: TGCGCCAGCAGCCAGGTCGGACAGGGGAGGAGAGAGACCCAGTACTTC
J: TRBJ2-3; V: TRBV7-2; D: TRBD1; size: -; CDR3: CASSLGGQGADTQYF; DNA: TGTGCCAGCAGCTTAGGGGGGCAGGGGGCAGATACGCAGTATTTT
J: TRBJ2-3; V: TRBV7-3; D: -; size: -; CDR3: CASSLPSTDTQYF; DNA: TGTGCCAGCAGCCTTCCTAGCACAGATACGCAGTATTTT